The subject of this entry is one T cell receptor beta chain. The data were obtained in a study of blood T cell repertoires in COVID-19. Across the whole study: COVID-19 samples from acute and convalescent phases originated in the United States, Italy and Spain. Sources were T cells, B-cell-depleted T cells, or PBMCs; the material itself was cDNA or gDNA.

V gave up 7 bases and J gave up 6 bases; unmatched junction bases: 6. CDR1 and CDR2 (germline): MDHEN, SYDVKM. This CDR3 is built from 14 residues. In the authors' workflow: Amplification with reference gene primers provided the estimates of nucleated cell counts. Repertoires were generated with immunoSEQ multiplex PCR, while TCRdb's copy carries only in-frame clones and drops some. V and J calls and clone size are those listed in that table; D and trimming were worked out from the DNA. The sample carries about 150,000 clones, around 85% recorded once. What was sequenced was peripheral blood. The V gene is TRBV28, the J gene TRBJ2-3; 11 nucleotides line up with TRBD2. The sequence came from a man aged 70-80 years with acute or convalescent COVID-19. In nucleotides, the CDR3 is TGTGCCAGCATTAGCGGGAGGGCCGGCGATACGCAGTATTTT. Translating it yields CASISGRAGDTQYF.